The 21 T cell receptor beta chains below come from one sample, sequenced in a study of blood T cell repertoires in COVID-19. Only in-frame clones appear in the TCRdb table, and some are missing; sequencing was by immunoSEQ multiplex PCR. The sample has approximately 200,000 clones, 65% to 90% seen once. The sample was peripheral blood. Receptor source: a man aged 50 or older with acute or convalescent COVID-19.

The J gene is TRBJ1-1, the V gene TRBV6-4; 9 bases are a match to TRBD1. Germline V gives CDR1 MRHNA, CDR2 SNTAGT. The CDR3 is made up of 16 amino acids. J lost 0 bases, V lost 6 bases, and 8 bases had no gene match. CDR3 nucleotide sequence: TGTGCCAGCAGCTCGGGACAGGGCACCATGAACACTGAAGCTTTCTTT. As protein: CASSSGQGTMNTEAFF.

The genes are TRBV10-2 and TRBJ1-5; D might be TRBD1 (6 bases). Trimming pared 6 bases from V and 4 bases from J, leaving 16 bases between. The germline V gene encodes CDR1 WSHSY and CDR2 SAAADI. The CDR3 length is 15 residues. The CDR3 nucleotides are TGCGCCAGCAGCCAGGGCAAGGGGGTAAATCAGCCCCAGCATTTT. Its translation is CASSQGKGVNQPQHF.

This clone was seen only once. The gene calls are TRBV27 and TRBJ1-1; the match to TRBD1 covers 8 bases. Germline CDR1 and CDR2: MNHEY and SMNVEV (reference sequence). The junction had 6 bases not matched to a gene; V was cut back by 1 base and J by 2 bases. The CDR3 loop spans 16 amino acids. Here the CDR3 reads CASSLFTTGVNTEAFF. The CDR3 coding sequence is TGTGCCAGCAGTTTATTCACGACAGGGGTAAACACTGAAGCTTTCTTT.

The rearrangement uses TRBV19 and TRBJ2-5, with 7 bases identical to TRBD2. The junction had 10 bases not matched to a gene; V was cut back by 7 bases and J by 5 bases. This CDR3 comprises 14 residues. The germline V gene has CDR1 LNHDA and CDR2 SQIVND (reference sequence). CDR3 in amino acids: CASTPGRVSETQYF. CDR3 bases: TGTGCCAGTACCCCAGGGAGGGTTTCGGAGACCCAGTACTTC.

The rearrangement links TRBV2 to TRBJ1-4; tentatively, D is TRBD1 (5 bases). V lost 6 bases to trimming and J lost 7 bases, with 18 bases between them. The CDR3 sequence is 15 residues long. Per the germline V gene, CDR1 is SNHLY and CDR2 is FYNNEI. CDR3 DNA: TGTGCCAGCAGGGCATGGGAGGGGCCGTCTGAAAAACTGTTTTTT. Protein sequence: CASRAWEGPSEKLFF.

V is TRBV6-1 and J is TRBJ1-4; D remains unclear. Trimming removed 1 base at V and 7 bases at J, with 10 bases between. Germline V gives CDR1 MNHNS, CDR2 SASEGT. CDR3 length equals 14 residues. CDR3 in DNA: TGTGCCAGCAGTGAAGGTGCGGATGGTGAAAAACTGTTTTTT. This translates into CASSEGADGEKLFF.

The genes are TRBV6-4 and TRBJ1-2; D gene unclear. Trimming stripped 5 bases from V and 4 bases from J, with 17 bases between. Germline CDR1 and CDR2: MRHNA and SNTAGT. CDR3 length equals 15 residues. CDR3 sequence: CASSPGLGYGYGYTF. In nucleotides, the CDR3 is TGTGCCAGCAGTCCTGGCCTAGGTTACGGCTATGGCTACACCTTC.

The sample holds a few counts of this clone. The chain is built from TRBV2 and TRBJ1-6; D is ambiguous. Germline CDR1 SNHLY, CDR2 FYNNEI. Trimming took 2 bases from V and 7 from J, leaving 6 bases between them. The CDR3 covers 13 residues. The CDR3 is CASSESRNSPLHF. CDR3 nucleotides: TGTGCCAGCAGTGAATCCCGGAATTCACCCCTCCACTTT.

This rearrangement joins TRBV10-3 to TRBJ1-2; tentative D call: TRBD1 (6 bases). The CDR3 length is 12 residues. Trimming pared 6 bases from V and 4 bases from J, leaving 9 bases between. The germline V gene encodes CDR1 ENHRY and CDR2 SYGVKD. The CDR3 sequence is CAISPDSYGYTF. The CDR3, as DNA: TGTGCCATCAGCCCGGACAGCTATGGCTACACCTTC.

The chain couples TRBV19 to TRBJ2-7, with TRBD2 as a possible D gene (6 bases). The CDR3 runs to 15 residues. V was pared by 1 base and J by 0 bases, with 10 bases between. Looked up from germline, CDR1 is LNHDA and CDR2 is SQIVND (reference sequence). In nucleotides, the CDR3 is TGTGCCAGTAGTATAGGGGGGGACGGCTCCTACGAGCAGTACTTC. Its translation: CASSIGGDGSYEQYF.

This clone appeared a few times. J is TRBJ1-4 and V is TRBV2, with D tentatively TRBD1 (6 bases). CDR1 and CDR2 from the germline V gene are SNHLY and FYNNEI. The CDR3 contains 15 residues. V was trimmed by 6 bases and J by 4 bases, leaving 15 bases between them. Here the CDR3 DNA reads TGTGCCAGCAGCCCGGGGGGCGGGGATAATGAAAAACTGTTTTTT. It specifies CASSPGGGDNEKLFF.

The chain links TRBV11-2 to TRBJ1-2, with a tentative D call TRBD1 (6 bases). The CDR3 runs to 14 residues. Per the germline V gene, CDR1 is SGHAT and CDR2 is FQNNGV. V was cut by 5 bases and J by 8 bases, with 18 bases left in between. DNA for the CDR3: TGTGCCAGCAGCCTTGCCGGGACAAAGGAAGGCTACACCTTC. This sequence encodes CASSLAGTKEGYTF.

The rearrangement links TRBV6-5 to TRBJ1-2; D gene uncertain. Germline loops: CDR1 MNHEY, CDR2 SVGAGI. V was shortened by 4 bases and J by 1 base, with 7 bases between the two germline ends. CDR3 length equals 13 residues. The CDR3 region is CASSSGSNYGYTF. The CDR3 DNA is TGTGCCAGCAGTTCCGGGAGTAACTATGGCTACACCTTC.

This rearrangement joins TRBV19 to TRBJ1-5; 10 bases fit TRBD1. The V segment lost 4 bases and the J segment 7 bases; nucleotides outside the gene matches: 10. Germline V gene lookup returns CDR1 LNHDA and CDR2 SQIVND (reference sequence). The CDR3 consists of 16 residues. CDR3 sequence reads: CASSSWGQGNRQPQHF. CDR3 DNA: TGTGCCAGTAGTAGTTGGGGACAGGGGAATAGGCAGCCCCAGCATTTT.

About this clone itself: This sample also contains other DNA sequences that code for the same CDR3. The chain uses TRBV6-5 and TRBJ2-3, with 13 bases lining up with TRBD2. The CDR3 runs 16 residues. J lost 1 base, V lost 4 bases, and 2 bases had no gene match. Germline loops: CDR1 MNHEY, CDR2 SVGAGI. CDR3 sequence (DNA): TGTGCCAGCAGTTCGGGACTAGCGGGGCGCACAGATACGCAGTATTTT. It specifies CASSSGLAGRTDTQYF.

This clone showed up just once. This rearrangement joins TRBV3-1 (or the pseudogene TRBV3-2) to TRBJ1-6; D perhaps matches TRBD1 (5 bases). The CDR3 extends over 14 amino acids. With 5 bases removed from V and 7 bases from J, the gap between germline ends came to 12 bases. Germline V gene lookup returns CDR1 LGHDT and CDR2 YNNKEL (reference sequence). The CDR3 protein is CASSAQVRNSPLHF. The CDR3 DNA reads TGTGCCAGCAGCGCACAGGTTCGAAATTCACCCCTCCACTTT.

This clone is a singleton in its sample. The chain carries TRBV5-6 and TRBJ1-1; D might be TRBD1 (6 bases). Germline V gene lookup returns CDR1 SGHDT and CDR2 YYEEEE. V was trimmed by 0 bases and J by 0 bases, leaving 15 bases between them. This CDR3 has 17 residues. In DNA form, the CDR3 reads TGTGCCAGCAGCTTGGCCAAGACAGGCCGACTGAACACTGAAGCTTTCTTT. Translation gives CASSLAKTGRLNTEAFF.

The genes are TRBV29-1 and TRBJ2-2, with D possibly TRBD1 on 5 matching bases. This CDR3 spans 15 amino acids. V lost 5 bases and J lost 3, with 16 bases in between. CDR1 and CDR2 from the germline V gene are SQVTM and ANQGSEA. CDR3 protein: CSVQGLRVDTGELFF. For the CDR3, the DNA is TGCAGCGTTCAGGGCCTCCGAGTCGACACCGGGGAGCTGTTTTTT.

The gene calls are TRBV30 and TRBJ1-5; D unclear. Germline V gene sequence: CDR1 GTSNPN, CDR2 SVGIG (reference sequence). V was cut by 8 bases and J by 4 bases, with 15 bases left in between. This CDR3 is 13 amino acids long. The CDR3 DNA follows: TGTGCCACGGCTAGGGAGCGGAATCAGCCCCAGCATTTT. Amino acids: CATARERNQPQHF.

Comments on this clone: Other nucleotide sequences from this sample produce the same CDR3. The chain carries TRBV7-9 and TRBJ1-2; 7 bases agree with TRBD1. Germline trimming cut 4 bases from V and 2 bases from J; bases unmatched to any gene: 1. The CDR3 is made up of 13 amino acids. CDR1 SEHNR and CDR2 FQNEAQ come from the germline V gene (reference sequence). CDR3 loop: CASSSGQNYGYTF. In nucleotides, the CDR3 is TGTGCCAGCAGCTCGGGACAGAACTATGGCTACACCTTC. Full variable domain (outside the CDR3, taken from reference TRBV7-9 and TRBJ1-2): DTGVSQNPRHKITKRGQNVTFRCDPISEHNRLYWYRQTLGQGPEFLTYFQNEAQLEKSRLLSDRFSAERPKGSFSTLEIQRTEQGDSAMYLCASSSGQNYGYTFGSGTRLTVV.

V usage is TRBV18 and J usage is TRBJ2-2; D is ambiguous. Germline values: CDR1 KGHSH, CDR2 LQKENI. Trimming stripped 1 base from V and 3 bases from J, with 6 bases between. The CDR3 sequence is 14 residues long. CDR3 loop: CASSPRVDTGELFF. DNA of the CDR3: TGTGCCAGCTCACCACGCGTGGACACCGGGGAGCTGTTTTTT.